This TCR beta chain stems from a study of blood T cell repertoires in COVID-19. Study-level background: Acute-phase and convalescent COVID-19 samples originated in the United States, Italy and Spain.

The V end lost 3 bases, the J end lost 11 bases, and 15 bases lay between the germline ends. The CDR3 runs 13 residues. In the original processing: Estimation of nucleated cell counts relied on the amplification of reference gene primers. Assay used: immunoSEQ multiplex PCR; TCRdb lists only in-frame clones, some missing. The DNA gave D and trimming, while V, J and clone size come from that table. The sample includes approximately 250,000 clones, 84% of them seen just once. The sequence was obtained from a woman between 40 and 50 years old who had recovered from COVID-19. Sequencing was done on a sample of peripheral blood. V usage is TRBV12-3 or TRBV12-4 and J usage is TRBJ2-3; TRBD2 might be the D (5 bases). CDR3 protein: CASSFGLPEGQYF. The CDR3 nucleotides read TGTGCCAGCAGTTTCGGACTGCCCGAGGGGCAGTATTTT.